A single sample gave rise to the 22 T cell receptor beta chains below, sequenced in a study of blood T cells in healthy people across ages (dated by TCRdb to the mid-2010s). Libraries came from 5' RACE. These reads were obtained on an Illumina HiSeq 2500. A second PCR of roughly 7 to 12 cycles was run with a J-beta primer mix and a sample-barcoded 5' primer. TCRdb applied fastp at Q25 and MiXCR to the public reads, then kept only in-frame beta chains. One record per CDR3 amino acid sequence lists the most common genes and DNA. A total of 1.6 million or so distinct CDR3 sequences appear in this sample, roughly 30% of them only once. The ten most abundant clones make up 11% of the sample. Sequencing was done on a sample of blood. These receptors all come from a woman in her twenties or thirties in good health.

The rearrangement links TRBV28 to TRBJ2-1, with 7 bases fitting TRBD2. Per germline, CDR1 MDHEN and CDR2 SYDVKM. CDR3 length: 14 residues. V gave up 8 bases and J gave up 7 bases; unmatched junction bases: 11. CDR3 sequence: CASGVGGGVNEQFF. CDR3 nucleotide sequence: TGTGCCAGCGGGGTCGGGGGAGGGGTAAATGAGCAGTTCTTC.

The chain employs TRBV11-2 and TRBJ1-1, with D hard to call. This CDR3 contains 12 residues. The germline V and J ends were trimmed by 5 bases and 7 bases, with 11 bases remaining between them. Germline lookup yields CDR1 SGHAT and CDR2 FQNNGV. The DNA of the CDR3 is TGTGCCAGCAGCCCCCCATTCGGTGAAGCTTTCTTT. Amino acid sequence: CASSPPFGEAFF.

This clonotype was counted many times. This sequence joins TRBV3-1 and TRBJ2-7; D uncertain. This CDR3 has 13 residues. Looked up from germline, CDR1 is LGHDT and CDR2 is YNNKEL (reference sequence). The V gene lost 4 bases and the J gene lost 5 bases, with 12 bases spanning the gap. The CDR3 region has the DNA TGTGCCAGCAGCCCTCCTTTGGGCGACGAGCAGTACTTC. It codes for CASSPPLGDEQYF.

In the case of this clonotype: Germline and junction disagree at one end, which may indicate a read error. The chain links TRBV11-1 to TRBJ2-1; 7 bases are a match to TRBD2. In germline, CDR1 is SGHAT, CDR2 FQDESV (reference sequence). The CDR3 is 21 residues long. CDR3 sequence: CASSRKARDYRPPSSYNGQFF. CDR3 sequence (DNA): TGTGCCAGCAGCCGTAAAGCCCGGGACTATAGGCCCCCAAGCTCCTACAATGGGCAGTTCTTC.

There are a few counts of this clonotype. The chain uses TRBV2 and TRBJ2-3; D assignment may be TRBD1 or TRBD2 (6 bases each). With 2 bases removed from V and 1 base from J, the gap between germline ends came to 13 bases. Per the germline V gene, CDR1 is SNHLY and CDR2 is FYNNEI. This CDR3 contains 16 residues. The CDR3 is CASSEPGGSRTDTQYF. The DNA of the CDR3 is TGTGCCAGCAGTGAACCCGGGGGCTCTCGCACAGATACGCAGTATTTT.

This clonotype was recorded a few times. V and J are TRBV13 and TRBJ2-2; no reliable D call. With 6 bases removed from V and 1 base from J, the gap between germline ends came to 15 bases. Per the germline V gene, CDR1 is PRHDT and CDR2 is FYEKMQ (reference sequence). The CDR3 is 16 residues long. The CDR3 loop is CASSSKDGLNTGELFF. The CDR3 region has the DNA TGTGCCAGCAGTAGTAAGGACGGCTTGAACACCGGGGAGCTGTTTTTT.

In regard to this clonotype: A read error may account for a junction end that differs from germline. V is TRBV6-6 and J is TRBJ2-7; D uncertain. The CDR3 loop spans 16 amino acids. Germline V gene data show CDR1 as MNHNY and CDR2 as SVGAGI (reference sequence). CDR3 in amino acids: CASSYSSLGSSYGQYF. The CDR3 DNA sequence: TGTGCCAGCAGTTACTCTTCCTTGGGCAGCTCCTACGGGCAGTACTTC.

Only a few counts were recorded for this clonotype. The V call is TRBV6-1, the J call TRBJ1-5, with D hard to call. The CDR3 has 16 amino acids. Germline CDR1 and CDR2: MNHNS and SASEGT. Trimming removed 0 bases from V and 2 bases from J, with 11 bases in between. The DNA of the CDR3 is TGTGCCAGCAGTGAAGCGCGAGGGATAGGCAATCAGCCCCAGCATTTT. Amino acids: CASSEARGIGNQPQHF.

The chain carries TRBV5-1 and TRBJ2-7; D might be TRBD2 (6 bases). The CDR3 runs to 16 residues. Trimming shortened V by 0 bases and J by 2 bases, and 15 bases separated the two germline ends. Germline CDR1 and CDR2: SGHRS and YFSETQ. The CDR3 sequence: CASSLVAGSHTYEQYF. In DNA form, the CDR3 reads TGCGCCAGCAGCTTGGTTGCGGGGTCTCATACCTACGAGCAGTACTTC.

This clonotype came up a few times. The chain uses TRBV20-1 and TRBJ1-4, with D possibly being TRBD1 (6 bases). Germline-derived CDR1 and CDR2 are DFQATT and SNEGSKA (reference sequence). CDR3 size: 15 residues. Between the trimmed V and J ends, which lost 2 bases and 0 bases, there was a span of 10 bases. The CDR3 sequence is CSARIGGTTNEKLFF. The CDR3 DNA sequence: TGCAGTGCTAGAATCGGGGGCACAACTAATGAAAAACTGTTTTTT.

In this sample, this clonotype turned up many times. The chain couples TRBV25-1 to TRBJ2-7; weak D call: TRBD2 (5 bases). The CDR3 has 13 amino acids. Looked up from germline, CDR1 is MGHDK and CDR2 is SYGVNS. Trimming stripped 5 bases from V and 1 base from J, with 9 bases between. CDR3 coding DNA: TGTGCCAGCAGTAGGACGGGGTCCTACGAGCAGTACTTC. Translation gives CASSRTGSYEQYF.

This CDR3 reads CASSPRPGPSNEQFF. Here the CDR3 DNA reads TGTGCCAGCAGCCCCCGGCCAGGGCCCTCCAATGAGCAGTTCTTC. The chain joins TRBV7-9 to TRBJ2-1, with D possibly TRBD1 on 5 matching bases. V was clipped by 5 bases and J by 6 bases, with 17 bases between them. Germline V gives CDR1 SEHNR, CDR2 FQNEAQ (reference sequence). The CDR3 runs 15 residues.

This clonotype showed up many times. This chain connects TRBV20-1 to TRBJ2-1, with 13 bases matching TRBD2. The V and J ends lost 6 bases and 9 bases, in that order; junction bases with no gene match: 8. CDR3 size: 14 residues. The V gene's germline CDR1 is DFQATT and CDR2 SNEGSKA (reference sequence). Written as DNA, the CDR3 is TGCAGTGCCCTAGGACTAGCGGGAGAAGCTGAGCAGTTCTTC. Protein: CSALGLAGEAEQFF.

This clonotype appeared many times. The rearrangement uses TRBV4-1 and TRBJ2-7; TRBD2 might be the D (5 bases). Germline V gives CDR1 MGHRA, CDR2 YSYEKL. The V gene lost 1 base and the J gene lost 4 bases, with 11 bases spanning the gap. CDR3 size: 14 residues. CDR3 region: CASSQVHPGYEQYF. Here the CDR3 DNA reads TGCGCCAGCAGCCAAGTACATCCGGGGTACGAGCAGTACTTC.

The chain has TRBV9 and TRBJ1-1; D unresolved. The CDR3 has 13 residues. The V end was cut by 4 bases, the J end by 5 bases, with 12 bases between. CDR1 is SGDLS, CDR2 YYNGEE, per germline. The CDR3 coding sequence is TGTGCCAGCAGCTCCTCGCTTGTTACTGAAGCTTTCTTT. Protein: CASSSSLVTEAFF.

This clonotype was detected only a few times. A far more abundant clone sits one base away, making this likely a read error. The J gene is TRBJ2-5, the V gene TRBV3-1; D might be TRBD1 (5 bases). This CDR3 contains 13 residues. Deletions cut 0 bases from V and 4 bases from J, with 6 bases between. Germline CDR1 reads LGHDT; CDR2 reads YNNKEL (reference sequence). The CDR3, as DNA: TGTGCCAGCAGCCAAGATCAGGGAGAGACCCAGTACTTC. This sequence encodes CASSQDQGETQYF.

This clonotype was detected many times. The V gene is TRBV7-3, the J gene TRBJ2-3, with D perhaps matching TRBD1 (5 bases). Germline assignment: CDR1 SGHTA and CDR2 FQGTGA. V shed 5 bases and J shed 3 bases, with 15 bases lying between them. This CDR3 has 15 amino acids. CDR3 DNA sequence: TGTGCCAGCAGCCCCACGTCAAGGGGAACAGATACGCAGTATTTT. This codes for CASSPTSRGTDTQYF. Looking up the rest from reference TRBV7-3 and TRBJ2-3 gives the full variable domain: GAGVSQTPSNKVTEKGKYVELRCDPISGHTALYWYRQSLGQGPEFLIYFQGTGAADDSGLPNDRFFAVRPEGSVSTLKIQRTERGDSAVYLCASSPTSRGTDTQYFGPGTRLTVL.

This sequence joins TRBV20-1 and TRBJ1-6; 9 bases line up with TRBD1. Germline CDR1 is DFQATT and CDR2 is SNEGSKA (reference sequence). The CDR3 consists of 14 residues. V was clipped by 5 bases and J by 7 bases; unmatched bases: 6. In DNA, the CDR3 is TGCAGTGCTGGTCTGGACAGGGGCAATTCACCCCTCCACTTT. This codes for CSAGLDRGNSPLHF.

Ten or more counts support this clonotype. V is TRBV12-3 or TRBV12-4 and J is TRBJ1-2; 9 bases match TRBD1. The CDR3 sequence is 15 residues long. The J segment lost 4 bases and the V segment lost 5 bases, leaving 8 bases of the junction unmatched. The CDR3 protein is CASSDSTGGIYGYTF. For the CDR3, the DNA is TGTGCCAGCAGTGACTCGACAGGGGGTATCTATGGCTACACCTTC.

This chain joins TRBV20-1 and TRBJ2-2, with D unresolved. CDR1 is DFQATT, CDR2 SNEGSKA, per germline (reference sequence). There are 13 residues in the CDR3. V was shortened by 4 bases and J by 5 bases, with 11 bases between the two germline ends. The CDR3 DNA follows: TGCAGTGCTAACGGTTTGAGGACCGGGGAGCTGTTTTTT. Encoded protein: CSANGLRTGELFF.

This clonotype was seen ten or more times. CDR3: CASSQEASGYQETQYF. DNA for the CDR3: TGTGCCAGCAGCCAAGAGGCTAGCGGCTACCAAGAGACCCAGTACTTC. V is TRBV4-2 and J is TRBJ2-5, with TRBD2 identical over 7 bases. V shed 0 bases, J shed 0 bases, and the junction held 4 bases outside the gene matches. The CDR3 extends over 16 amino acids. The V gene's germline CDR1 is LGHNA and CDR2 YNFKEQ.

V gene TRBV6-1 combines with J gene TRBJ1-2, with TRBD1 identical over 7 bases. This CDR3 is 16 amino acids long. Trimming took 4 bases from V and 3 from J; bases not matched to a gene: 11. CDR1 and CDR2 from the germline V gene are MNHNS and SASEGT. The CDR3 sequence: CASSASGQLIHYGYTF. In nucleotides, the CDR3 is TGTGCCAGCAGTGCCTCGGGACAGCTAATCCACTATGGCTACACCTTC.